The source of this T cell receptor beta chain is a study of CXCR3-negative and CXCR3-positive naive CD8 T cells. General study findings and limits: CXCR3-positive naive cells carried more hydrophobic TRB CDR3s than CXCR3-negative naive cells did.

Points on this clonotype: Antigen specificity is unknown.

CD45RO-CCR7+CD27+CD95- cells counted as naive CD8+ T cells. The CDR3 runs to 15 residues. CDR1 and CDR2 from the germline V gene are MDHEN and SYDVKM. The TRB libraries of cDNA were built by UMI-labeled 5' RACE. TCRdb re-called the 5' RACE reads; every CDR3 protein appears as one record, without DNA. The table for this sample gives about 150,000 distinct CDR3 sequences. The V call is TRBV28, the J call TRBJ1-5; TCRdb reports TRBD1, a call that lacks DNA to check it against. Sequenced input: naive CXCR3+ CD8+ T cells from blood. Indicated subset: CD45RO-CCR7+CD27+CD95- naive CD8+ T cells expressing CXCR3 (TNR3+). This TCR was recovered from a human donor in good health. Some clones in this sample may be carry-over from other donors' samples. The CDR3 spells CASSLPGKGNQPQHF.